The entry below gives a single T cell receptor (beta chain) sequence along with its context. The antigen remains unidentified. These data belong to a study of T cells after posttransplantation cyclophosphamide. Study findings and constraints: Donor CD8+ memory clones often dominated recipient blood repertoires at later times. After PTCy, TRB diversity resembled that of CNI/methotrexate controls.

Sequencing was performed with immunoSEQ multiplex PCR; in TCRdb, only in-frame clones are kept and a portion is missing. The profile shows 23,000 or so clones, about 98% of them singletons. CDR1 MRHNA and CDR2 SNTAGT come from the germline V gene. The CDR3 has 13 residues. Deletions cut 2 bases from V and 10 bases from J, with 12 bases between. This receptor was taken from a man in his forties in good health, CMV-negative, and a related stem cell transplant donor. The sequenced sample consisted of naive CD8+ T cells sorted from PBMCs. This chain joins TRBV6-4 and TRBJ2-1; D unclear. CDR3 loop: CASSDVVTSEQFF. The CDR3 bases are TGTGCCAGCAGTGACGTCGTGACTTCCGAGCAGTTCTTC.